These 2 T cell receptor beta chains came from one sample sequenced in a study. TCRdb re-called the 5' RACE reads with MiXCR, one entry per CDR3 protein. The table includes tens of thousands of distinct CDR3 sequences, 25% to 35% detected once. The material sequenced was naive CD4+ T cells sorted from blood. Subset meaning: naive CD4+ T cells, CD4+CD45RA+CD25-. The source of these receptors is a female donor with breast cancer.

This clonotype was seen more than once but under ten times. The V call is TRBV6-4, the J call TRBJ2-6; 7 bases line up with TRBD1. The CDR3 extends over 15 amino acids. Per the germline V gene, CDR1 is MRHNA and CDR2 is SNTAGT. V lost 4 bases and J lost 4; bases outside the gene matches: 4. This CDR3 is CASSATGAGANVLTF. The CDR3 DNA reads as TGTGCCAGCAGTGCTACAGGGGCAGGGGCCAACGTCCTGACTTTC.

The chain recombines TRBV12-5 with TRBJ2-3; 8 nucleotides agree with TRBD2. CDR1 and CDR2 from the germline V gene are LGHNT and FRNRAP. J gave up 0 bases and V 2 bases, and 4 bases lay outside the gene matches. The CDR3 consists of 16 residues. The CDR3, as DNA: TGTGCTAGTGGTTTGTTCCAGCGGGGGAGCACAGATACGCAGTATTTT. Amino acids: CASGLFQRGSTDTQYF.